This T cell receptor beta chain was recovered during a study of T-cell reconstitution after alpha-beta-depleted transplantation in children. The CDR3 has 17 residues. Germline CDR1 reads WSHSY; CDR2 reads SAAADI. V shed 4 bases and J 2 bases; nucleotides not matched to a gene: 4. Molecular barcoding with unique molecular identifiers was used for the TCRbeta library. TCRdb re-derived calls from the PCR reads in MiXCR, one entry per CDR3 protein. Of some 840,000 distinct CDR3 sequences listed, around 15% are singletons. Overall study results and limits: Diversity of TCRbeta at day 60 was high in some patients, arising from surviving recipient T cells and thymic progenitors. Newly generated T cells supplied most T-cell counts and diversity one year post-transplant.

Concerning this clonotype: Its target is unknown.

This sequence was found in a male patient between 5 and 17 years old who had a stem cell transplant for acute lymphoblastic leukemia, so the T cells may come from the graft donor. Sequencing used PBMCs, mostly from graft donor cells, obtained 360 days after TCRalphabeta/CD19-depleted stem cell transplant. V usage is TRBV10-2 and J usage is TRBJ2-1; 14 nucleotides match TRBD2. The CDR3 loop is CASSGLAGGSTYNEQFF. CDR3 nucleotide sequence: TGCGCCAGCAGTGGACTAGCGGGAGGGAGCACCTACAATGAGCAGTTCTTC.